The clone carrying this T cell receptor beta chain was detected once. The data were taken from a study of blood T cell repertoires in COVID-19. The overall study: The United States, Italy and Spain supplied acute and convalescent COVID-19 samples. Sources were T cells, B-cell-depleted T cells, or PBMCs; the material itself was cDNA or gDNA.

In the authors' methods: By means of reference gene primer amplification, nucleated cell counts were estimated. Assay used: immunoSEQ multiplex PCR; TCRdb lists only in-frame clones, some missing. The V and J calls and clone size were taken over from that table, and D and trimming were inferred from the DNA. Of 200,000 to 250,000 clones detected, roughly 85% appear once; the ten largest clones hold 3% to 4%. The CDR3 contains 14 residues. The germline V gene encodes CDR1 SGHRS and CDR2 YFSETQ. The ends lost 5 bases at V and 4 bases at J; junction bases unmatched: 5. Material for sequencing was PBMCs or T cells enriched from blood (not recorded which). This sequence originates from a woman aged 35 to 49 with acute COVID-19. The chain recombines TRBV5-1 with TRBJ2-5, with TRBD2 matching over 10 bases. The CDR3 is CASSLAGVLETQYF. In DNA form, the CDR3 reads TGCGCCAGCAGTCTAGCGGGAGTTCTAGAGACCCAGTACTTC.